These T cell receptor beta chains were read from a single sample in a study of blood T cell repertoires in COVID-19. Profiling relied on immunoSEQ multiplex PCR, and the TCRdb table lists in-frame clones only, not all of them. The table lists around 230,000 clones, 70% to 90% of them singletons. The sequenced sample was peripheral blood. These receptors all stem from a man over 45 with COVID-19, enrolled during active disease. Both conserved end residues are part of each CDR3. D genes are given only for firm matches. Expanded clones get a size class; other rows say once, few or many, or leave the size out.

TRBJ2-5,once,TRBV6-5,TRBD1,TGTGCCAGCAGACAGGACAGGGATGAGACCCAGTACTTC,CASRQDRDETQYF
TRBJ2-7,few,TRBV5-1,TRBD1,TGCGCCAGCAGCTTGGAGCCGGGACAGGGCTACGAGCAGTACTTC,CASSLEPGQGYEQYF
TRBJ2-1,few,TRBV24-1,TRBD1,TGTGCCACCAGTGATTCTAGGACAGGAGACTACAATGAGCAGTTCTTC,CATSDSRTGDYNEQFF
TRBJ2-1,.,TRBV2,.,TGTGCCAGCAGTGAGGGGACTTGGAATGAGCAGTTCTTC,CASSEGTWNEQFF
TRBJ2-3,.,TRBV27,TRBD1,TGTGCCAGCGGTTTCGGGGGACAGGAGCTCACAGATACGCAGTATTTT,CASGFGGQELTDTQYF
TRBJ2-2,.,TRBV5-4,TRBD1,TGTGCCAGCAGAGGGGACAGGGTGACCGGGGAGCTGTTTTTT,CASRGDRVTGELFF
TRBJ1-6,.,TRBV19,TRBD1,TGTGCCACCCAACCGGGACAGACTAATTCACCCCTCCACTTT,CATQPGQTNSPLHF
TRBJ1-2,once,TRBV19,TRBD1,TGTGCCAGTAGTACCGGGACAGGGGGCTTCTATGGCTACACCTTC,CASSTGTGGFYGYTF
TRBJ2-3,.,TRBV27,TRBD2,TGTGCCAGCAGTTTCCCCGACGGACTAGCGGGAGGGGGCACAGATACGCAGTATTTT,CASSFPDGLAGGGTDTQYF
TRBJ1-1,few,TRBV19,TRBD1,TGTGCCAGTACTTACGGACAGGGGAACACTGAAGCTTTCTTT,CASTYGQGNTEAFF
TRBJ2-1,.,TRBV27,TRBD1,TGTGCCAGCAGTTCCGGGACAGGGGGCAATGAGCAGTTCTTC,CASSSGTGGNEQFF
TRBJ2-5,.,TRBV5-1,TRBD2,TGCGCCAGCAGCCGGATTGGGGGGGAAGAGACCCAGTACTTC,CASSRIGGEETQYF
TRBJ2-1,.,TRBV5-4,TRBD1,TGTGCCAGCAGCTTGGGACAGGGTTTTAATGAGCAGTTCTTC,CASSLGQGFNEQFF
TRBJ2-2,.,TRBV7-3,TRBD2,TGTGCCAGCAGCCGGAGGGGACTAGGCACCGGGGAGCTGTTTTTT,CASSRRGLGTGELFF
TRBJ1-3,.,TRBV28,.,TGTGCCACCCGAGCGGACCGGGACACCATATATTTT,CATRADRDTIYF
TRBJ1-5,.,TRBV12-3/TRBV12-4,.,TGTGCCAGCAGTTTCGGGAGTAGACAGCCCCAGCATTTT,CASSFGSRQPQHF
TRBJ2-3,.,TRBV7-6,.,TGTGCCAGCAGCTTAAGTTTTGGGACTTCCCCTTTCGGAGGCACAGATACGCAGTATTTT,CASSLSFGTSPFGGTDTQYF
TRBJ1-1,.,TRBV25-1,.,TGTGCCAGCCGTTCGGGGGGCAGGGCGAACACTGAAGCTTTCTTT,CASRSGGRANTEAFF
TRBJ2-5,.,TRBV5-1,TRBD2,TGCGCCAGCAGCTTGGAGTCTAGCGGGATCGGGTATAGAGAGACCCAGTACTTC,CASSLESSGIGYRETQYF
TRBJ2-1,.,TRBV7-9,.,TGTGCCAGCAGCCGCCCAGTGGACAAGTACAATGAGCAGTTCTTC,CASSRPVDKYNEQFF
TRBJ1-6,.,TRBV7-9,.,TGTGCCAGCAGGGTCACAGCCGGTTCACCCCTCCACTTT,CASRVTAGSPLHF
TRBJ2-7,.,TRBV5-4,TRBD1,TGTGCCAGCAGCTCAGCCGGGACAGGGGACTACGAGCAGTACTTC,CASSSAGTGDYEQYF
TRBJ1-2,.,TRBV28,TRBD1,TGTGCCAGCAGTGCCCTGGGACAGGGGGATGGCTACACCTTC,CASSALGQGDGYTF
TRBJ1-2,few,TRBV6-5,TRBD1,TGTGCCAGCAGTCCCGACAGGGTCTATGGCTACACCTTC,CASSPDRVYGYTF
TRBJ1-1,few,TRBV18,.,TGTGCCAGCTCACCACCGTGGAGGGACACTGAAGCTTTCTTT,CASSPPWRDTEAFF
TRBJ2-5,.,TRBV28,TRBD1,TGTGCCAGCAGTCCGACAGGGCAAGAGACCCAGTACTTC,CASSPTGQETQYF
TRBJ2-2,.,TRBV5-1,.,TGCGCCAGCAGCTTGGCCCTCAGGGAAGACACCGGGGAGCTGTTTTTT,CASSLALREDTGELFF
TRBJ1-5,.,TRBV9,.,TGTGCCAGCAACCAAGGCGGGGGGCCCCAGCATTTT,CASNQGGGPQHF
TRBJ2-1,.,TRBV24-1,.,TGTGCCACCAGTGAATCGGGAGCGCGGCGTTGGGATGAGCAGTTCTTC,CATSESGARRWDEQFF
TRBJ2-1,.,TRBV5-6,TRBD2,TGTGCCAGCAGCCCCGCCGAGGGTCTAGCGGGGTTTAAGCAGTTCTTC,CASSPAEGLAGFKQFF
TRBJ2-1,.,TRBV7-9,TRBD2,TGTGCCAGCAGCTTTAGCGGGGCCTCCTACAATGAGCAGTTCTTC,CASSFSGASYNEQFF
TRBJ1-1,.,TRBV3-1/TRBV3-2,.,TGTGCCAGCAGCCGGCCGACAGGACAGAACACTGAAGCTTTCTTT,CASSRPTGQNTEAFF
TRBJ1-2,.,TRBV7-8,.,TGTGCCAGCAGCCGGGACACCGTACCCTATGGCTACACCTTC,CASSRDTVPYGYTF
TRBJ1-1,once,TRBV5-6,.,TGTGCCAGCAGCCCATGGGGGCGTTGGGGCACTGAAGCTTTCTTT,CASSPWGRWGTEAFF
TRBJ2-3,.,TRBV9,TRBD2,TGTGCCAGCAGCGTAGGTTGGGGGACTAGCGGGGAAATCACAGATACGCAGTATTTT,CASSVGWGTSGEITDTQYF
TRBJ2-3,once,TRBV7-2,.,TGTGCCAGCAGAACAAGCGTTAGCACAGATACGCAGTATTTT,CASRTSVSTDTQYF
TRBJ2-7,few,TRBV18,.,TGTGCCAGCTCACCCGACACAGCCTACGAGCAGTACTTC,CASSPDTAYEQYF
TRBJ1-1,.,TRBV7-3,TRBD1,TGTGCCAGCAGCGAGACAGGGGTGGGGACTGAAGCTTTCTTT,CASSETGVGTEAFF
TRBJ2-1,.,TRBV27,.,TGTGCCAGCAGTCAATCAGGGGATGAGCAGTTCTTC,CASSQSGDEQFF
TRBJ1-5,few,TRBV9,.,TGTGCCAGCAGCGTAGGGACAGAAGATAGCAATCAGCCCCAGCATTTT,CASSVGTEDSNQPQHF
TRBJ1-4,.,TRBV27,TRBD1,TGTGCCAGCAGCCTGGACAGGGGGAATGAAAAACTGTTTTTT,CASSLDRGNEKLFF
TRBJ1-3,.,TRBV7-2,TRBD1,TGTGCCAGCAGCCTAAGGGACAGGAATGGAAACACCATATATTTT,CASSLRDRNGNTIYF
TRBJ2-2,.,TRBV19,.,TGTGCCAGTAGTATGATAGGGGCGAACACCGGGGAGCTGTTTTTT,CASSMIGANTGELFF
TRBJ2-1,.,TRBV24-1,.,TGTGCCACCAGTGGGACAGCCACGGATGAGCAGTTCTTC,CATSGTATDEQFF
TRBJ2-1,.,TRBV9,.,TGTGCCAGCAGCGTATTAGTGGCAGGGGATGAGCAGTTCTTC,CASSVLVAGDEQFF
TRBJ2-1,.,TRBV19,TRBD2,TGTGCCAGTAGTATAGCGGGCGGGAGCTCCTACAATGAGCAGTTCTTC,CASSIAGGSSYNEQFF
TRBJ1-1,.,TRBV18,.,TGTGCCAGCTCACCACGGAACAGGGCCGGTGAAGCTTTCTTT,CASSPRNRAGEAFF
TRBJ2-1,.,TRBV3-1/TRBV3-2,TRBD2,TGTGCCAGCAGCCGGGGCCAAGCTAGCGGGGTAAACTATGAGCAGTTCTTC,CASSRGQASGVNYEQFF
TRBJ2-7,.,TRBV6-2/TRBV6-3,TRBD1,TGTGCCAGCAGTACCTCGCCTCCACAGGGGTTCGAGCAGTACTTC,CASSTSPPQGFEQYF